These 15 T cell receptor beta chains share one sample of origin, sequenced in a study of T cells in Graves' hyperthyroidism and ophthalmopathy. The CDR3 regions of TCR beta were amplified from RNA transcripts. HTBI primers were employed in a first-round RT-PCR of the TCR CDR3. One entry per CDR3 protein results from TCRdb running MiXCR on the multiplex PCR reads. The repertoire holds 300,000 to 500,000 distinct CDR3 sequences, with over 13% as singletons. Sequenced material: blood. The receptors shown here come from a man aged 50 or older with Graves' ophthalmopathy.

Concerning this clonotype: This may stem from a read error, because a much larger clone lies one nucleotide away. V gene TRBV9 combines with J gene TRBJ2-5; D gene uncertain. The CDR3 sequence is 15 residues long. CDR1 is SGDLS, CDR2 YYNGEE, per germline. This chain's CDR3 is CANSVAAQTQETQYF. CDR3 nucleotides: TGTGCCAACAGCGTAGCAGCACAGACCCAAGAGACCCAGTACTTC.

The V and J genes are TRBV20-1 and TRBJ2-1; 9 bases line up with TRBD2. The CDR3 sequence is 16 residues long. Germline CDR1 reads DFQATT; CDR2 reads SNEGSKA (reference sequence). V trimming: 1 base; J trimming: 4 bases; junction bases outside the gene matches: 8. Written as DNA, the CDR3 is TGCAGTGCTAGAGCAGCGACTAGCGGAGTTTACAATGAGCAGTTCTTC. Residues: CSARAATSGVYNEQFF.

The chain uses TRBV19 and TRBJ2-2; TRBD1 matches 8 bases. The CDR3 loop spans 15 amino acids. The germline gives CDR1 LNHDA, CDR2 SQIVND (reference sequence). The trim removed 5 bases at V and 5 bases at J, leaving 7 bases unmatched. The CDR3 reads CASSPSTGGTGELFF. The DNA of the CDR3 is TGTGCCAGTAGTCCGAGCACAGGGGGTACCGGGGAGCTGTTTTTT.

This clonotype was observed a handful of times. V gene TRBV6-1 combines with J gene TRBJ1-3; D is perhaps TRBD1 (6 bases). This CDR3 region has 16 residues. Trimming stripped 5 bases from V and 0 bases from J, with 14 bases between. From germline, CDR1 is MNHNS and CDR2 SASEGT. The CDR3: CASSLDRLSSGNTIYF. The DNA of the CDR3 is TGTGCCAGCAGTTTAGACAGGTTGAGCTCTGGAAACACCATATATTTT.

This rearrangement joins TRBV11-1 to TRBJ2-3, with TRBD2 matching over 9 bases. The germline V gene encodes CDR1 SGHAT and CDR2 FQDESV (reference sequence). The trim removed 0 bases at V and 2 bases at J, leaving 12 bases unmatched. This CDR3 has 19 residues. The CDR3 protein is CASSLASMVAGGITDTQYF. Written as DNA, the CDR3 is TGTGCCAGCAGCTTAGCATCCATGGTTGCGGGAGGGATCACAGATACGCAGTATTTT.

CDR3 residues: CASSEASGTDTQYF. The CDR3 coding sequence is TGTGCCAGCAGTGAAGCCAGCGGCACAGATACGCAGTATTTT. The chain uses TRBV2 and TRBJ2-3, with no clear D. The CDR3 loop spans 14 amino acids. V gave up 0 bases and J gave up 1 base, with 5 bases separating them. Germline V CDR1 and CDR2: SNHLY, FYNNEI.

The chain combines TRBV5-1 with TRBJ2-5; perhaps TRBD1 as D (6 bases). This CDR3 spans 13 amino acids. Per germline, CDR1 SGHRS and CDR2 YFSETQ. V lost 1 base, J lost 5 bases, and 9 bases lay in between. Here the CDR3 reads CASSLSGAETQYF. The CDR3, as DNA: TGCGCCAGCAGCTTGTCAGGGGCGGAGACCCAGTACTTC.

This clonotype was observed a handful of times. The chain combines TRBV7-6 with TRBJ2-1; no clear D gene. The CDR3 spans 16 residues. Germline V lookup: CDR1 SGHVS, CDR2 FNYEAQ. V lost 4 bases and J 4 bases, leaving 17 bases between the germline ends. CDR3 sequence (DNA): TGTGCCAGCAGCTCTATCGTCCCTTCCCTTTACAATGAGCAGTTCTTC. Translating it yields CASSSIVPSLYNEQFF.

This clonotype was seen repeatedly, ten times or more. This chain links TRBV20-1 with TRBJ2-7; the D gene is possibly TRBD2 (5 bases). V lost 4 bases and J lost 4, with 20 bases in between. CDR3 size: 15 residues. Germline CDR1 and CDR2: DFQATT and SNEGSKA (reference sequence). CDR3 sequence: CSATGTRESTYEQYF. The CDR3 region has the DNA TGCAGTGCTACCGGCACGAGGGAGTCTACTTACGAGCAGTACTTC.

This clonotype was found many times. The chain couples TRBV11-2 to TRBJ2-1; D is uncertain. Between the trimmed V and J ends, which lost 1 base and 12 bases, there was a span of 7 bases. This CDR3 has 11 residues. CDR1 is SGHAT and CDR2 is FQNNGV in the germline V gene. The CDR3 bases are TGTGCCAGCAGCTTAGGTTCTCCGCAGTTCTTC. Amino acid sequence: CASSLGSPQFF.

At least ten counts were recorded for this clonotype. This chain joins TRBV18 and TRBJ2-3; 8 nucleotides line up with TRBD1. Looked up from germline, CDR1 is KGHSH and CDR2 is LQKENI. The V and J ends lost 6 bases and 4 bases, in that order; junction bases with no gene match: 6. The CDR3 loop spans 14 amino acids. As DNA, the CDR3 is TGTGCCAGCTCCCTACAGGGGGTAGCAGATACGCAGTATTTT. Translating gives CASSLQGVADTQYF.

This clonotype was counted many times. The CDR3 spells CSARARGYDQPQHF. The CDR3 DNA follows: TGCAGTGCTAGAGCCAGGGGGTACGATCAGCCCCAGCATTTT. V is TRBV20-1 and J is TRBJ1-5; 7 bases align to TRBD1. The CDR3 consists of 14 residues. In germline, CDR1 is DFQATT, CDR2 SNEGSKA (reference sequence). The trim removed 1 base at V and 5 bases at J, leaving 5 bases unmatched.

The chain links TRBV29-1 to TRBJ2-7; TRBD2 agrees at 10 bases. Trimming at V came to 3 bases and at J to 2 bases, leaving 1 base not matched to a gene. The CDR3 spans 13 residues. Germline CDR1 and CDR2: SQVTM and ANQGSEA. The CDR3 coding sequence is TGCAGCGTTGACCTAGCGGGGGCCTACGAGCAGTACTTC. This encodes CSVDLAGAYEQYF.

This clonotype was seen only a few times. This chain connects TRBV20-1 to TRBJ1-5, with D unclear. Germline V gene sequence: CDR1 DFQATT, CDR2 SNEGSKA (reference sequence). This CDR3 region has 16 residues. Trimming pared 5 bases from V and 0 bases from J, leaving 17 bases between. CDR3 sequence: CSAGGSETVSNQPQHF. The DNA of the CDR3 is TGCAGTGCTGGAGGAAGCGAGACGGTTAGCAATCAGCCCCAGCATTTT.

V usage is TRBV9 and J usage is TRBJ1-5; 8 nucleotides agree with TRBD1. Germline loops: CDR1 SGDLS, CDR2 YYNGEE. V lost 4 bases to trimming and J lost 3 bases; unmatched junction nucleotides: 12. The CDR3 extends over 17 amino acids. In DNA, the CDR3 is TGTGCCAGCAGCCCACGGGAGGTGACAGGGGTCAATCAGCCCCAGCATTTT. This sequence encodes CASSPREVTGVNQPQHF.